The present entry profiles one T cell receptor (beta chain) with its context. This record belongs to a study of technical replicates of blood from a handful of donors. Data came from immunoSEQ multiplex PCR; TCRdb stores just in-frame clones and leaves some out. The data show 74,000 or so clones, 96% seen once. The sequence was obtained from a human donor in good health. Input material: T cells isolated from PBMCs.

The CDR3 nucleotides are TGTGCCAGCAGCTTAGTATCAGGGAGGGTGGGCACTGAAGCTTTCTTT. Protein product: CASSLVSGRVGTEAFF. The chain joins TRBV7-2 to TRBJ1-1; possible D gene TRBD1, 5 bases. This CDR3 has 16 residues. Per germline, CDR1 SGHTA and CDR2 FQGNSA. Trimming cost V 1 base and J 4 bases, with 16 bases left between them.